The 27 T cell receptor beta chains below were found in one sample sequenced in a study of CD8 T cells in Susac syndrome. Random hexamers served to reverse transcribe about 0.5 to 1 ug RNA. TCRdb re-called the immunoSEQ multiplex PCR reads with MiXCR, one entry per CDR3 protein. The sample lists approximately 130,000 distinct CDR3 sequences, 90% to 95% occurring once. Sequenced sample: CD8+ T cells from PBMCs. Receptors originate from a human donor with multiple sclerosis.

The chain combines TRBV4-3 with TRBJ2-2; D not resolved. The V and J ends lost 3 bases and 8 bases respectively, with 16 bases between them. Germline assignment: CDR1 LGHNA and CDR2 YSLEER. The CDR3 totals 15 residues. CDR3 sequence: CASSQDRTRSGELFF. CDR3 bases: TGCGCCAGCAGCCAGGATCGCACACGTTCGGGGGAGCTGTTTTTT.

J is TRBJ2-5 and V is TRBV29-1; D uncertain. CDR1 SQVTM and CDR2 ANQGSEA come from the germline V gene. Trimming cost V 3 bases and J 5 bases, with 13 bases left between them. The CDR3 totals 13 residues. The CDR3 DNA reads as TGCAGCGTTGACTCGGGCCCCGCGGAGACCCAGTACTTC. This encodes CSVDSGPAETQYF.

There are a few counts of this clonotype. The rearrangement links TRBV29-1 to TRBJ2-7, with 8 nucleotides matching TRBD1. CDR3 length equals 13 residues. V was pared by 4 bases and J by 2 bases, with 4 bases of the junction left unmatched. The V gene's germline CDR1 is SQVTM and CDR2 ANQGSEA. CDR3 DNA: TGCAGCGTTGTAGGACAGGGCACCTACGAGCAGTACTTC. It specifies CSVVGQGTYEQYF.

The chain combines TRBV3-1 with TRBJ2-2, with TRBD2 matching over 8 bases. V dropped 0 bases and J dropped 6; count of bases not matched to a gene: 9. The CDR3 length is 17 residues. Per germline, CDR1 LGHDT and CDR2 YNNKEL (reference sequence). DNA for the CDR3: TGTGCCAGCAGCCAAGATCCCGGGAGGGAGTTTCCCGGGGAGCTGTTTTTT. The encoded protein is CASSQDPGREFPGELFF.

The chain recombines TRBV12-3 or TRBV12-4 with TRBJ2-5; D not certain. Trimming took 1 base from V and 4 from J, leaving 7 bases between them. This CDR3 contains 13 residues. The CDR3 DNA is TGTGCCAGCAGTTTAGGGCCAAGAGAGACCCAGTACTTC. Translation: CASSLGPRETQYF.

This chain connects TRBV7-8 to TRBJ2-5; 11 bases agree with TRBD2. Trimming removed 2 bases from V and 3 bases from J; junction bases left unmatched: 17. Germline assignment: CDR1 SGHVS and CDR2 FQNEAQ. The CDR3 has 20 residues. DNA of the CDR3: TGTGCCAGCAGCTTACCTGGCACGGCCAGCCCGGGACTAGCGGAAGAGACCCAGTACTTC. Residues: CASSLPGTASPGLAEETQYF.

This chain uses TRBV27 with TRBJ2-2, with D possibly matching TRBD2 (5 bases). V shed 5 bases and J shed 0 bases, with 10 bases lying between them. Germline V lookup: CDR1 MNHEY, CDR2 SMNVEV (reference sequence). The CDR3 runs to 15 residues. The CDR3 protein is CASSLSGANTGELFF. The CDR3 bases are TGTGCCAGCAGTCTCTCCGGGGCGAACACCGGGGAGCTGTTTTTT.

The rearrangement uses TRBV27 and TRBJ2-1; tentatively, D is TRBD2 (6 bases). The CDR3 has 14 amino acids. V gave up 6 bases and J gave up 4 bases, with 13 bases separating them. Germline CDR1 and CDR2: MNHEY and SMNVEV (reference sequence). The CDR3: CASSLGLPYNEQFF. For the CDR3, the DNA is TGTGCCAGCAGCCTGGGACTCCCTTACAATGAGCAGTTCTTC.

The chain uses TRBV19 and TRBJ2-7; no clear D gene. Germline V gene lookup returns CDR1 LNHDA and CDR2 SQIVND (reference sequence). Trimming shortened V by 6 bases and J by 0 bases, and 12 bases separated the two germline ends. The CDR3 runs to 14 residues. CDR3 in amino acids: CASSKRSHSYEQYF. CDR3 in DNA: TGTGCCAGTAGCAAACGTTCCCACTCCTACGAGCAGTACTTC.

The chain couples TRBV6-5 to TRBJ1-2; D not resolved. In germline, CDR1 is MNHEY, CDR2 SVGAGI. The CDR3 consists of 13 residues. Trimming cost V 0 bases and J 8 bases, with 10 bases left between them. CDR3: CASSYSIGGGYTF. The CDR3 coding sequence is TGTGCCAGCAGTTACTCGATTGGTGGAGGCTACACCTTC.

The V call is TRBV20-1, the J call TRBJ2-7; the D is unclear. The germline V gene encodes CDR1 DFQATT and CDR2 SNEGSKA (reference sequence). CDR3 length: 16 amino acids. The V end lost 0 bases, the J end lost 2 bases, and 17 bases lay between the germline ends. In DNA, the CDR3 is TGCAGTGCTAGAGACCGCGGCGGCGTTGGGGCCTACGAGCAGTACTTC. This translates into CSARDRGGVGAYEQYF.

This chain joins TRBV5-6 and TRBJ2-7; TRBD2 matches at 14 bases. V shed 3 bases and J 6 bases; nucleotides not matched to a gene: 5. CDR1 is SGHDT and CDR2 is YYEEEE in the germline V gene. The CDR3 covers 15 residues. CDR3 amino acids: CASSSGTSGSSEQYF. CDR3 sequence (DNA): TGTGCCAGCAGCTCCGGGACTAGCGGGAGCTCCGAGCAGTACTTC.

The CDR3 DNA sequence: TGCGCCAGCAGCCAAGTTAGCAATCAGCCCCAGCATTTT. The encoded protein is CASSQVSNQPQHF. The chain combines TRBV4-1 with TRBJ1-5; no clear D. Germline V gene lookup returns CDR1 MGHRA and CDR2 YSYEKL. V gave up 1 base and J gave up 0 bases, with 1 base separating them. This CDR3 has 13 residues.

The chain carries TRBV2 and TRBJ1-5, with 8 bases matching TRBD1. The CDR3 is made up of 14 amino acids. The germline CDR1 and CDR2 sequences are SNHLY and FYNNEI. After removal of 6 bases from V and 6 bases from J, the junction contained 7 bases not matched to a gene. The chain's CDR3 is CASSSGTGFQPQHF. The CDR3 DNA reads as TGTGCCAGCAGCTCCGGGACAGGATTTCAGCCCCAGCATTTT.

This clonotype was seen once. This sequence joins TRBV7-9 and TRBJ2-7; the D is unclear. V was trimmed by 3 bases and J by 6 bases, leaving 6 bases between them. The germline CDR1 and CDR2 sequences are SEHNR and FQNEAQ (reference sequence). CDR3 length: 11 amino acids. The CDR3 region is CASSLGREQYF. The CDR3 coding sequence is TGTGCCAGCAGCTTGGGTCGCGAGCAGTACTTC.

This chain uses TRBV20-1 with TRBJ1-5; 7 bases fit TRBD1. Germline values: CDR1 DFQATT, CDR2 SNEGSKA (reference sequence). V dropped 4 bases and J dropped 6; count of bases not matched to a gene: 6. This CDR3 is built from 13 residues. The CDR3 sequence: CSATQGGGQPQHF. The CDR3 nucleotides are TGCAGTGCTACCCAGGGGGGAGGTCAGCCCCAGCATTTT.

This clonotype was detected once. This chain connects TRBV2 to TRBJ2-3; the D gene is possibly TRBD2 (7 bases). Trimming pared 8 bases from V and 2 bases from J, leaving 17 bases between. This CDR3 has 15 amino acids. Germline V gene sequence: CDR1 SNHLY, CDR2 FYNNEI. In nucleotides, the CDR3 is TGTGCCAGCCCCGCAGGGAGGGGGTCCACAGATACGCAGTATTTT. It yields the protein CASPAGRGSTDTQYF. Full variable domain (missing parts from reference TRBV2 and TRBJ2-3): EPEVTQTPSHQVTQMGQEVILRCVPISNHLYFYWYRQILGQKVEFLVSFYNNEISEKSEIFDDQFSVERPDGSNFTLKIRSTKLEDSAMYFCASPAGRGSTDTQYFGPGTRLTVL.

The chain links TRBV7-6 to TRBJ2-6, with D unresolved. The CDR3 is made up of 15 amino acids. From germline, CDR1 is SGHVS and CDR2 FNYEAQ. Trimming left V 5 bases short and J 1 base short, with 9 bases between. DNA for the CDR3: TGTGCCAGCAGCCTGGGGAAATCTGGGGCCAACGTCCTGACTTTC. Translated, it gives CASSLGKSGANVLTF.

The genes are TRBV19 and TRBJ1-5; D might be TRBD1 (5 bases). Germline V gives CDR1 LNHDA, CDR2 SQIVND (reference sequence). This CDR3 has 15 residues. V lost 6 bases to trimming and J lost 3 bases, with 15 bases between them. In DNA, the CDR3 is TGTGCCAGTAGCCGCGGAACAGGCTACAATCAGCCCCAGCATTTT. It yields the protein CASSRGTGYNQPQHF.

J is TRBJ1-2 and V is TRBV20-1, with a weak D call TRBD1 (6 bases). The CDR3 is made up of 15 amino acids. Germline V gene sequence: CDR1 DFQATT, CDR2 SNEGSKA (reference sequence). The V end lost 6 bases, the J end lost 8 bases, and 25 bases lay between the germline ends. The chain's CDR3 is CSALSGHSSGEGYTF. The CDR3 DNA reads TGCAGTGCACTGTCGGGACACTCGTCCGGGGAGGGCTACACCTTC.

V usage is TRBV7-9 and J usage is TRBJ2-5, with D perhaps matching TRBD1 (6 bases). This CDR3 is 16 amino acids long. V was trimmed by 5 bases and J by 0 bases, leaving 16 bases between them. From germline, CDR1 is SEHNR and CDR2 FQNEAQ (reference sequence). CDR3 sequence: CASSHRATQYQETQYF. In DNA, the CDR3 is TGTGCCAGCAGCCACAGGGCGACTCAGTACCAAGAGACCCAGTACTTC. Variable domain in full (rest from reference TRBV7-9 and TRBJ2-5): DTGVSQNPRHKITKRGQNVTFRCDPISEHNRLYWYRQTLGQGPEFLTYFQNEAQLEKSRLLSDRFSAERPKGSFSTLEIQRTEQGDSAMYLCASSHRATQYQETQYFGPGTRLLVL.

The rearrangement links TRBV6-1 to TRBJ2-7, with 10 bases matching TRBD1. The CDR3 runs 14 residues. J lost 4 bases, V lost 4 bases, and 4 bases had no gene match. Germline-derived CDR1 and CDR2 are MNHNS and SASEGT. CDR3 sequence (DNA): TGTGCCAGCAGTGTGGACAGGGGGACTTACGAGCAGTACTTC. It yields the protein CASSVDRGTYEQYF.

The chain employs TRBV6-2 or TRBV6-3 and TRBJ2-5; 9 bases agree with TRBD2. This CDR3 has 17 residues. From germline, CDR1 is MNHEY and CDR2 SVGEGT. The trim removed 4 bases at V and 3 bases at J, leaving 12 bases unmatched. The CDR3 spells CASSSGYIAGVEETQYF. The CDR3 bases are TGTGCCAGCAGTTCAGGATATATAGCGGGAGTAGAAGAGACCCAGTACTTC.

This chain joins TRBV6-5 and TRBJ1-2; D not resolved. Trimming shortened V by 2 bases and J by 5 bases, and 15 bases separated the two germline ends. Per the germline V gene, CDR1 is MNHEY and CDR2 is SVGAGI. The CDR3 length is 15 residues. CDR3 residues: CASSYGRGFRYGYTF. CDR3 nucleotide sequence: TGTGCCAGCAGTTACGGTCGGGGTTTTCGGTATGGCTACACCTTC.

Written as DNA, the CDR3 is TGTGCCAGCAGTAAGAGCGGCGGGGAGCTGTTTTTT. This codes for CASSKSGGELFF. The chain is built from TRBV7-2 and TRBJ2-2; weak D call: TRBD2 (5 bases). This CDR3 is built from 12 residues. Trimming left V 6 bases short and J 7 bases short, with 9 bases between. The germline V gene encodes CDR1 SGHTA and CDR2 FQGNSA. The variable domain in full, with the rest retrieved from reference TRBV7-2 and TRBJ2-2, is GAGVSQSPSNKVTEKGKDVELRCDPISGHTALYWYRQSLGQGLEFLIYFQGNSAPDKSGLPSDRFSAERTGGSVSTLTIQRTQQEDSAVYLCASSKSGGELFFGEGSRLTVL.

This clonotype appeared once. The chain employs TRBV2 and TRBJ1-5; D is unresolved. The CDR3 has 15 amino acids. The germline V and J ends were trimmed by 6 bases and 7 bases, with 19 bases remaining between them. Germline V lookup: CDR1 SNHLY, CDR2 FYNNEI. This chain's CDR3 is CASSEGVARGQPQHF. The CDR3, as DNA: TGTGCCAGCAGCGAGGGAGTAGCGAGAGGGCAGCCCCAGCATTTT.

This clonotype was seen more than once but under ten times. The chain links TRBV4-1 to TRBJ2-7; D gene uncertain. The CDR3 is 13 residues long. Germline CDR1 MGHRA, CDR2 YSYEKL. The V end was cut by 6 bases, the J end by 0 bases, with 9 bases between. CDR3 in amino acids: CASSDPPSYEQYF. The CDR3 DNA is TGCGCCAGCAGTGACCCTCCCTCCTACGAGCAGTACTTC.